Below, 18 T cell receptor beta chains from the same sample are listed, as sequenced in a study of chemoradiotherapy in HPV16-positive cancers. Using immunoSEQ multiplex PCR, the repertoire was profiled, and TCRdb retains in-frame clones only, with some absent. The table has about 30,000 clones, approximately 84% seen once; the top ten hold 5% to 6.5%. Sequencing was performed on blood, taken from a patient who underwent chemoradiotherapy. The receptor set was obtained from a human donor with HPV-associated anogenital cancer.

The chain employs TRBV7-9 and TRBJ1-5, with 7 bases identical to TRBD1. CDR3 size: 15 residues. CDR1 SEHNR and CDR2 FQNEAQ come from the germline V gene (reference sequence). V lost 5 bases to trimming and J lost 6 bases; unmatched junction nucleotides: 10. CDR3: CASSPGTVGRQPQHF. The CDR3 DNA reads TGTGCCAGCAGCCCTGGGACAGTCGGCCGTCAGCCCCAGCATTTT.

This clone was observed a single time. This rearrangement joins TRBV30 to TRBJ1-6; D possibly corresponds to TRBD1 (5 bases). In germline, CDR1 is GTSNPN, CDR2 SVGIG (reference sequence). The V end was cut by 3 bases, the J end by 6 bases, with 12 bases between. This CDR3 region has 14 residues. The CDR3 nucleotides read TGTGCCTGGAGAATAGGGGCTGGTAATTCACCCCTCCACTTT. Translating it yields CAWRIGAGNSPLHF.

The CDR3 sequence is CASSWEGSPRGEQYF. CDR3 DNA sequence: TGTGCCAGCAGCTGGGAAGGATCTCCGCGCGGCGAGCAGTACTTC. The V gene is TRBV11-2, the J gene TRBJ2-7; no clear D. The CDR3 spans 15 residues. Trimming cost V 4 bases and J 6 bases, with 19 bases left between them. In germline, CDR1 is SGHAT, CDR2 FQNNGV.

J is TRBJ1-5 and V is TRBV19; 7 bases fit TRBD1. Germline V lookup: CDR1 LNHDA, CDR2 SQIVND (reference sequence). V shed 4 bases and J 6 bases; nucleotides not matched to a gene: 9. The CDR3 is 15 amino acids. CDR3 loop: CASSTQTGVGQPQHF. CDR3 DNA sequence: TGTGCCAGTAGTACACAAACAGGGGTAGGTCAGCCCCAGCATTTT.

The chain joins TRBV7-2 to TRBJ1-2, with D possibly TRBD1 on 6 matching bases. The CDR3 runs 13 residues. CDR1 SGHTA and CDR2 FQGNSA come from the germline V gene. Trimming stripped 5 bases from V and 9 bases from J, with 16 bases between. CDR3 DNA: TGTGCCAGCAGCAACCCCCCCAGGGGTAGCTACACCTTC. It translates to CASSNPPRGSYTF.

V is TRBV6-1 and J is TRBJ1-5; unclear D gene. The CDR3 contains 11 residues. Germline values: CDR1 MNHNS, CDR2 SASEGT. With 8 bases removed from V and 4 bases from J, the gap between germline ends came to 6 bases. In DNA, the CDR3 is TGTGCCAGCCAAGAAAATCAGCCCCAGCATTTT. It translates to CASQENQPQHF.

This sequence joins TRBV5-1 and TRBJ1-4; D possibly corresponds to TRBD1 (5 bases). Trimming stripped 2 bases from V and 0 bases from J, with 8 bases between. The CDR3 length is 15 residues. The germline V gene has CDR1 SGHRS and CDR2 YFSETQ. CDR3 amino acids: CASSFGGTTNEKLFF. DNA for the CDR3: TGCGCCAGCAGCTTCGGGGGAACAACTAATGAAAAACTGTTTTTT.

The chain recombines TRBV6-5 with TRBJ2-1, with D hard to call. This CDR3 has 11 amino acids. The ends were cut back, 6 bases at V and 4 bases at J, with 4 bases in the middle. From germline, CDR1 is MNHEY and CDR2 SVGAGI. CDR3 nucleotides: TGTGCCAGCAGGCCTTACAATGAGCAGTTCTTC. Encoded protein: CASRPYNEQFF.

The chain has TRBV18 and TRBJ1-2, with D uncertain. V shed 3 bases and J shed 2 bases, with 4 bases lying between them. This CDR3 is 12 amino acids long. From germline, CDR1 is KGHSH and CDR2 LQKENI. CDR3 DNA sequence: TGTGCCAGCTCACCCGACAACTATGGCTACACCTTC. Translated: CASSPDNYGYTF.

DNA of the CDR3: TGTGCCAGCAGCGTGGTATCAGGGGGAGGCGGCACTGAAGCTTTCTTT. It specifies CASSVVSGGGGTEAFF. The chain uses TRBV9 and TRBJ1-1, with 7 bases fitting TRBD1. The CDR3 has 16 amino acids. Germline V gene sequence: CDR1 SGDLS, CDR2 YYNGEE. With 2 bases clipped from V and 4 bases from J, the junction kept 11 bases outside the gene matches.

This clone was counted a single time. The chain couples TRBV20-1 to TRBJ2-7; possible D gene TRBD2, 6 bases. CDR3 length equals 11 residues. The V gene lost 7 bases and the J gene lost 0 bases, with 7 bases spanning the gap. Germline V lookup: CDR1 DFQATT, CDR2 SNEGSKA (reference sequence). CDR3 sequence reads: CSGRDSYEQYF. The CDR3 nucleotides read TGCAGTGGGCGGGACTCCTACGAGCAGTACTTC.

This rearrangement joins TRBV5-1 to TRBJ2-3, with 8 bases matching TRBD1. Trimming took 2 bases from V and 2 from J; bases not matched to a gene: 4. The CDR3 spans 15 residues. Germline CDR1 is SGHRS and CDR2 is YFSETQ. The CDR3, as DNA: TGCGCCAGCAGCTTAGGACAGGGAAACACAGATACGCAGTATTTT. Amino acids: CASSLGQGNTDTQYF.

The chain couples TRBV27 to TRBJ1-1; TRBD1 matches at 8 bases. V was clipped by 3 bases and J by 4 bases; unmatched bases: 4. The CDR3 is 14 amino acids. Germline CDR1 is MNHEY and CDR2 is SMNVEV (reference sequence). The CDR3 reads CASSLTGALTEAFF. The CDR3 DNA reads TGTGCCAGCAGTTTGACAGGGGCCCTCACTGAAGCTTTCTTT.

This clone was recorded a few times. The gene calls are TRBV2 and TRBJ1-6; 7 nucleotides align to TRBD1. CDR3 length equals 14 residues. The germline gives CDR1 SNHLY, CDR2 FYNNEI. With V trimmed by 5 bases and J by 10 bases, 8 bases remained unmatched. In DNA, the CDR3 is TGTGCCAGCAGTCTCAGGGGGGCGGTGTCACCCCTCCACTTT. Protein: CASSLRGAVSPLHF.

The rearrangement joins TRBV5-4 to TRBJ1-1, with TRBD1 matching over 8 bases. Germline V gene data show CDR1 as SGHNT and CDR2 as YYREEE (reference sequence). Trimming cost V 4 bases and J 0 bases; bases outside gene matches: 8. This CDR3 spans 16 amino acids. CDR3 sequence: CASSRDPGQVNTEAFF. Here the CDR3 DNA reads TGTGCCAGCAGCCGCGACCCGGGACAGGTGAACACTGAAGCTTTCTTT.

The J gene is TRBJ1-6, the V gene TRBV7-3; 9 bases are shared with TRBD1. Unmatched junction bases numbered 6, after V lost 5 bases and J lost 7 bases. Germline V lookup: CDR1 SGHTA, CDR2 FQGTGA. The length of the CDR3 is 15 residues. For the CDR3, the DNA is TGTGCCAGCAGCCGTGACGGACAGGGGAATTCACCCCTCCACTTT. Its translation is CASSRDGQGNSPLHF.

The rearrangement uses TRBV5-1 and TRBJ2-3; 7 bases are a match to TRBD2. The CDR3 runs 16 residues. With V trimmed by 0 bases and J by 1 base, 5 bases remained unmatched. The germline V gene encodes CDR1 SGHRS and CDR2 YFSETQ. CDR3 region: CASSLEPSGGTDTQYF. The CDR3 DNA reads TGCGCCAGCAGCTTGGAGCCCAGCGGGGGCACAGATACGCAGTATTTT.

The chain carries TRBV11-2 and TRBJ2-7; no firm D call. The germline V and J ends were trimmed by 5 bases and 7 bases, with 18 bases remaining between them. CDR3 length equals 14 residues. Germline CDR1 SGHAT, CDR2 FQNNGV. CDR3 amino acids: CASSRTRSPREQYF. CDR3 DNA: TGTGCCAGCAGCCGAACGCGGTCCCCTCGAGAGCAGTACTTC.